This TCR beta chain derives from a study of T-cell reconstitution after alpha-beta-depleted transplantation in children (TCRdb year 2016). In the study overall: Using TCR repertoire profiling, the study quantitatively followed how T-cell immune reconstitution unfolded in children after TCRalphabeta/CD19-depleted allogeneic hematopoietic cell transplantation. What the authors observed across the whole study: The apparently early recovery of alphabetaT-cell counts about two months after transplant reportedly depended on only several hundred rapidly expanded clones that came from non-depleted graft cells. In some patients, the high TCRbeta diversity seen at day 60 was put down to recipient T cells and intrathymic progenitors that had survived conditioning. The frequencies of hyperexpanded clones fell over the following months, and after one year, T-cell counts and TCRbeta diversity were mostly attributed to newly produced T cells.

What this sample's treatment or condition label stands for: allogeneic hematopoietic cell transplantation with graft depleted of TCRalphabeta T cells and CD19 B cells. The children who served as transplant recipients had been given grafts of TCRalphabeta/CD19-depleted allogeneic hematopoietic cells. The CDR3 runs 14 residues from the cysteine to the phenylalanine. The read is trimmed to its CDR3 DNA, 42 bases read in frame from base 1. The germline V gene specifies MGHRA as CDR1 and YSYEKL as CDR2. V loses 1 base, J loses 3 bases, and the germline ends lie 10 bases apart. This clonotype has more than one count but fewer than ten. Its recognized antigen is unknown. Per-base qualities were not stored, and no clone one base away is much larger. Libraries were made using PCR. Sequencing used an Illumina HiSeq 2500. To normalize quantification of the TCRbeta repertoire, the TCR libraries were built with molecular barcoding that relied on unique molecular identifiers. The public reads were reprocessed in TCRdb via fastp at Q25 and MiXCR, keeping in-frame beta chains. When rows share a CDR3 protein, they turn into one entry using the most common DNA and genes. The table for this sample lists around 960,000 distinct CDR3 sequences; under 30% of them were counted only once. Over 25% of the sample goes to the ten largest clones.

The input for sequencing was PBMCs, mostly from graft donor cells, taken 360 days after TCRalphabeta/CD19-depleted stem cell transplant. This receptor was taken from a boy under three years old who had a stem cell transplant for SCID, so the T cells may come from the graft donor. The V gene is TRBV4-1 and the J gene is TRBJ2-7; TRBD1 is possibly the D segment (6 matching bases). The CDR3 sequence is CASSQGDMYYEQYF. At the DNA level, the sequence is TGCGCCAGCAGCCAAGGGGACATGTACTACGAGCAGTACTTC.